This T cell receptor beta chain was sequenced in a study of blood T cell repertoires in COVID-19. Study-wide background: Material from acute and convalescent COVID-19 was sourced from the United States, Italy and Spain.

TCRdb's copy holds only in-frame clones and misses some; the assay was immunoSEQ multiplex PCR. This table has about 170,000 clones, about 80% appearing once. Residents of about two dozen US areas, aged roughly 18 to 89 years, made up the participants. The sample taken for sequencing was PBMCs or T cells enriched from blood (not recorded which). The receptor was isolated from a man over 45 who had recovered from COVID-19.

The CDR3 sequence: CASSIQGVGQPQHF. The CDR3, as DNA: TGTGCCAGTAGTATACAGGGTGTGGGTCAGCCCCAGCATTTT. The chain links TRBV19 to TRBJ1-5, with a weak D call TRBD1 (5 bases). This CDR3 is 14 amino acids long. V lost 2 bases to trimming and J lost 6 bases, with 11 bases between them. Germline V CDR1 and CDR2: LNHDA, SQIVND (reference sequence).